The 32 T cell receptor beta chains below were found in one sample sequenced in a study of blood T cell repertoires in COVID-19. Using immunoSEQ multiplex PCR, the repertoire was profiled, and TCRdb retains in-frame clones only, with some absent. The sample contains approximately 100,000 clones, about nine tenths of which appear only once. Material for sequencing was peripheral blood. All receptors derive from a man aged 45-65 years with acute or convalescent COVID-19.

This clone was found a few times. The chain is built from TRBV15 and TRBJ2-5, with TRBD2 identical over 7 bases. The CDR3 has 13 amino acids. The germline V gene encodes CDR1 LNHNV and CDR2 YYDKDF (reference sequence). J lost 5 bases, V lost 8 bases, and 8 bases had no gene match. The chain's CDR3 is CATQGGSGETQYF. In DNA, the CDR3 is TGTGCCACCCAAGGCGGGAGTGGGGAGACCCAGTACTTC.

The gene calls are TRBV19 and TRBJ2-1; a possible D gene is TRBD1 (6 bases). Germline V lookup: CDR1 LNHDA, CDR2 SQIVND (reference sequence). V lost 6 bases to trimming and J lost 10 bases, with 22 bases between them. The CDR3 loop spans 15 amino acids. The CDR3, as DNA: TGTGCCAGTAGGCCCTCCAGGGGTCTAAAGGGCGAGCAGTTCTTC. It is translated as CASRPSRGLKGEQFF. Full variable domain (rest looked up from reference TRBV19 and TRBJ2-1): DGGITQSPKYLFRKEGQNVTLSCEQNLNHDAMYWYRQDPGQGLRLIYYSQIVNDFQKGDIAEGYSVSREKKESFPLTVTSAQKNPTAFYLCASRPSRGLKGEQFFGPGTRLTVL.

This chain uses TRBV25-1 with TRBJ2-1; 11 bases fit TRBD2. J was trimmed by 1 base and V by 5 bases; bases with no gene match: 1. The CDR3 sequence is 15 residues long. Per germline, CDR1 MGHDK and CDR2 SYGVNS. The CDR3 region is CASSRLAGSYNEQFF. CDR3 DNA: TGTGCCAGCAGTCGACTAGCGGGATCCTACAATGAGCAGTTCTTC.

The rearrangement links TRBV30 to TRBJ1-5; D perhaps matches TRBD1 (5 bases). V lost 2 bases and J lost 4, with 15 bases in between. The CDR3 length is 15 residues. The germline V gene has CDR1 GTSNPN and CDR2 SVGIG (reference sequence). The CDR3, as DNA: TGTGCCTGGAGTAGAGCAGGGATCTCAAATCAGCCCCAGCATTTT. Its protein product is CAWSRAGISNQPQHF.

The chain has TRBV10-2 and TRBJ2-7; D possibly corresponds to TRBD2 (5 bases). Trimming removed 10 bases from V and 0 bases from J, with 13 bases in between. The CDR3 loop spans 13 amino acids. Germline values: CDR1 WSHSY, CDR2 SAAADI. In DNA, the CDR3 is TGCGCCACCCGGGATAGGAACTCCTACGAGCAGTACTTC. It codes for CATRDRNSYEQYF.

This chain links TRBV12-5 with TRBJ2-3, with TRBD2 matching over 10 bases. In germline, CDR1 is LGHNT, CDR2 FRNRAP. V shed 3 bases, J shed 5 bases, and the junction held 8 bases outside the gene matches. The CDR3 runs to 16 residues. The CDR3 sequence: CASGLPLAGAGDTQYF. Here the CDR3 DNA reads TGTGCTAGTGGTTTACCCCTAGCGGGAGCGGGAGATACGCAGTATTTT.

This clone was seen only once. V gene TRBV2 combines with J gene TRBJ1-3; a weak D match, TRBD1 (5 bases). The germline V and J ends were trimmed by 4 bases and 4 bases, with 8 bases remaining between them. In germline, CDR1 is SNHLY, CDR2 FYNNEI. The CDR3 has 13 residues. CDR3 nucleotide sequence: TGTGCCAGCAGTGTAGACAGCGGAAACACCATATATTTT. Protein sequence: CASSVDSGNTIYF.

This clone has a handful of counts. V gene TRBV5-1 combines with J gene TRBJ2-5; TRBD1 agrees at 8 bases. The CDR3 runs to 14 residues. J was trimmed by 4 bases and V by 4 bases; bases with no gene match: 6. Germline CDR1 and CDR2: SGHRS and YFSETQ. In DNA, the CDR3 is TGCGCCAGCAGCGTCGGACAGGGAGTAGAGACCCAGTACTTC. Its translation is CASSVGQGVETQYF.

V and J are TRBV27 and TRBJ2-7; possible D gene TRBD1, 5 bases. The CDR3 has 15 amino acids. Trimming shortened V by 3 bases and J by 3 bases, and 15 bases separated the two germline ends. Germline assignment: CDR1 MNHEY and CDR2 SMNVEV (reference sequence). The CDR3 sequence is CASSFTHTGNYEQYF. As DNA, the CDR3 is TGTGCCAGCAGTTTTACCCATACAGGCAACTACGAGCAGTACTTC.

This clone occurred once. The rearrangement links TRBV5-1 to TRBJ2-3, with a weak D call TRBD1 (5 bases). The germline V gene has CDR1 SGHRS and CDR2 YFSETQ. Trimming took off 8 bases at V and 7 bases at J, with 17 bases between the two ends. The CDR3 has 13 amino acids. Written as DNA, the CDR3 is TGCGCCAGTCGGCCTATGGGGCCTCATACGCAGTATTTT. Translating gives CASRPMGPHTQYF.

V gene TRBV30 combines with J gene TRBJ2-3, with 13 positions matching TRBD2. The CDR3 totals 19 residues. V lost 2 bases, J lost 4 bases, and 15 bases stayed unmatched. Germline V gives CDR1 GTSNPN, CDR2 SVGIG (reference sequence). The CDR3, as DNA: TGTGCCTGGAGTACTACTATTCTGGGACTAGCGGGATTATCAGATACGCAGTATTTT. Its protein is CAWSTTILGLAGLSDTQYF.

This chain joins TRBV27 and TRBJ2-3, with 8 positions matching TRBD2. Trimming cost V 5 bases and J 2 bases; bases outside gene matches: 9. In germline, CDR1 is MNHEY, CDR2 SMNVEV (reference sequence). The CDR3 totals 16 residues. The CDR3 loop reads CASSPLTSAVTDTQYF. The CDR3 DNA follows: TGTGCCAGCAGTCCCCTGACTAGCGCAGTCACAGATACGCAGTATTTT.

This clone has just a few counts. J is TRBJ1-5 and V is TRBV9; TRBD1 is a possible D gene (5 bases). CDR3 length: 14 residues. Trimming pared 0 bases from V and 4 bases from J, leaving 8 bases between. Germline V lookup: CDR1 SGDLS, CDR2 YYNGEE. The CDR3 sequence: CASSVDDSNQPQHF. CDR3 nucleotides: TGTGCCAGCAGCGTAGATGACAGTAATCAGCCCCAGCATTTT.

In this sample, this clone turned up once. The DNA for the CDR3 is TGTGCCAGCAGCTTAGGGACCGGACTCTTCTCCTACGAGCAGTACTTC. This translates into CASSLGTGLFSYEQYF. V usage is TRBV7-9 and J usage is TRBJ2-7; the D gene is possibly TRBD2 (5 bases). The CDR3 loop spans 16 amino acids. Trimming pared 1 base from V and 0 bases from J, leaving 13 bases between. From germline, CDR1 is SEHNR and CDR2 FQNEAQ (reference sequence).

The chain has TRBV28 and TRBJ2-1, with D possibly matching TRBD1 (5 bases). The CDR3 totals 15 residues. The ends were cut back, 3 bases at V and 1 base at J, with 10 bases in the middle. The germline CDR1 and CDR2 sequences are MDHEN and SYDVKM. CDR3 nucleotide sequence: TGTGCCAGCAGTTTGGCAAAGGGGTCCTACAATGAGCAGTTCTTC. Amino acid sequence: CASSLAKGSYNEQFF.

The J gene is TRBJ2-1, the V gene TRBV7-8, with D hard to call. The CDR3 sequence is 16 residues long. V lost 4 bases to trimming and J lost 1 base, with 14 bases between them. Germline CDR1 and CDR2: SGHVS and FQNEAQ. The CDR3 coding sequence is TGTGCCAGCAGCTCCCTACAGAGATCGTCCTACAATGAGCAGTTCTTC. This sequence encodes CASSSLQRSSYNEQFF.

The chain links TRBV28 to TRBJ2-7, with a weak D call TRBD2 (6 bases). Germline V gene sequence: CDR1 MDHEN, CDR2 SYDVKM. This CDR3 contains 12 residues. The V and J ends lost 5 bases and 7 bases respectively, with 12 bases between them. CDR3: CASSGGIREQYF. For the CDR3, the DNA is TGTGCCAGCAGTGGGGGGATTCGGGAGCAGTACTTC.

The rearrangement uses TRBV6-1 and TRBJ2-2, with 9 bases lining up with TRBD1. This CDR3 contains 17 residues. CDR1 and CDR2 from the germline V gene are MNHNS and SASEGT. V shed 0 bases, J shed 6 bases, and the junction held 8 bases outside the gene matches. In DNA, the CDR3 is TGTGCCAGCAGTGAAGCGTCGGGGACAGGGTTCCCCGGGGAGCTGTTTTTT. It codes for CASSEASGTGFPGELFF.

The chain uses TRBV12-5 and TRBJ2-4; D gene ambiguous. CDR3 length equals 15 residues. From germline, CDR1 is LGHNT and CDR2 FRNRAP. The V end was cut by 1 base, the J end by 3 bases, with 10 bases between. In nucleotides, the CDR3 is TGTGCTAGTGGTTTGGACCTGGGCAGCAAAAACATTCAGTACTTC. The encoded protein is CASGLDLGSKNIQYF.

This chain uses TRBV28 with TRBJ1-5; possible D gene TRBD1, 5 bases. V was pared by 5 bases and J by 7 bases, with 18 bases between. The CDR3 is 15 residues long. Germline-derived CDR1 and CDR2 are MDHEN and SYDVKM. The CDR3 region has the DNA TGTGCCAGCAGTGCCGGGACTTCAAGGGGACAGCCCCAGCATTTT. Protein: CASSAGTSRGQPQHF.

The chain couples TRBV19 to TRBJ1-5, with a weak D call TRBD1 (6 bases). CDR1 and CDR2 (germline): LNHDA, SQIVND (reference sequence). CDR3 length: 14 amino acids. Between the trimmed V and J ends, which lost 3 bases and 3 bases, there was a span of 9 bases. CDR3 region: CASSIGDTNQPQHF. The CDR3 nucleotides are TGTGCCAGTAGTATTGGGGACACCAATCAGCCCCAGCATTTT. The entire variable domain, with the rest obtained from reference TRBV19 and TRBJ1-5, is as follows: DGGITQSPKYLFRKEGQNVTLSCEQNLNHDAMYWYRQDPGQGLRLIYYSQIVNDFQKGDIAEGYSVSREKKESFPLTVTSAQKNPTAFYLCASSIGDTNQPQHFGDGTRLSIL.

V gene TRBV29-1 combines with J gene TRBJ2-2; D is unresolved. The CDR3 is 12 amino acids. V was trimmed by 4 bases and J by 1 base, leaving 4 bases between them. Germline CDR1 SQVTM, CDR2 ANQGSEA. The CDR3 sequence: CSVGLNTGELFF. The CDR3 DNA is TGCAGCGTTGGACTGAACACCGGGGAGCTGTTTTTT.

This clone was counted a single time. This rearrangement joins TRBV7-9 to TRBJ2-7; 8 bases agree with TRBD2. Germline loops: CDR1 SEHNR, CDR2 FQNEAQ (reference sequence). Unmatched junction bases numbered 3, after V lost 1 base and J lost 1 base. CDR3 size: 15 residues. DNA for the CDR3: TGTGCCAGCAGCTTAGACGGGGGGGCTTCCTACGAGCAGTACTTC. It specifies CASSLDGGASYEQYF.

J is TRBJ2-3 and V is TRBV29-1; TRBD1 agrees at 7 bases. The junction had 6 bases not matched to a gene; V was cut back by 7 bases and J by 2 bases. The CDR3 sequence is 13 residues long. Germline V gives CDR1 SQVTM, CDR2 ANQGSEA. CDR3 region: CSARQGITDTQYF. In DNA form, the CDR3 reads TGCAGCGCCCGACAGGGAATCACAGATACGCAGTATTTT.

The V call is TRBV19, the J call TRBJ2-7, with 9 bases lining up with TRBD1. After removal of 5 bases from V and 2 bases from J, the junction contained 7 bases not matched to a gene. CDR1 and CDR2 (germline): LNHDA, SQIVND (reference sequence). The CDR3 has 15 residues. The CDR3 here is CASSSSGTGTYEQYF. The CDR3 DNA is TGTGCCAGTAGTTCATCCGGGACAGGGACCTACGAGCAGTACTTC. Together with reference TRBV19 and TRBJ2-7, the CDR3 gives the full variable domain: DGGITQSPKYLFRKEGQNVTLSCEQNLNHDAMYWYRQDPGQGLRLIYYSQIVNDFQKGDIAEGYSVSREKKESFPLTVTSAQKNPTAFYLCASSSSGTGTYEQYFGPGTRLTVT.

The genes are TRBV5-1 and TRBJ2-7, with 8 bases fitting TRBD1. The CDR3 totals 16 residues. The V gene end was trimmed by 4 bases and the J gene end by 1 base; junction bases not matched to a gene: 10. Germline-derived CDR1 and CDR2 are SGHRS and YFSETQ. CDR3 sequence (DNA): TGCGCCAGCAGCCTTTCCCAGGGGGCAGTGTCCTACGAGCAGTACTTC. This translates into CASSLSQGAVSYEQYF.

This chain links TRBV28 with TRBJ2-1; D not certain. The CDR3 has 13 residues. Trimming removed 5 bases from V and 9 bases from J, with 14 bases in between. Germline assignment: CDR1 MDHEN and CDR2 SYDVKM. The CDR3 nucleotides read TGTGCCAGCAGTGACGAAGAGGCTCGTGAGCAGTTCTTC. It yields the protein CASSDEEAREQFF.

The chain couples TRBV3-1 (or the pseudogene TRBV3-2) to TRBJ2-1, with 10 nucleotides matching TRBD2. The germline V gene encodes CDR1 LGHDT and CDR2 YNNKEL (reference sequence). There are 15 residues in the CDR3. Germline trimming cut 6 bases from V and 4 bases from J; bases unmatched to any gene: 6. The CDR3 protein is CASRGKREGYNEQFF. The CDR3 DNA reads as TGTGCCAGCAGGGGAAAGCGGGAGGGGTACAATGAGCAGTTCTTC.

The chain employs TRBV6-5 and TRBJ2-7; TRBD2 aligns across 11 bases. The V segment lost 6 bases and the J segment 7 bases; nucleotides outside the gene matches: 8. The CDR3 length is 14 residues. The germline gives CDR1 MNHEY, CDR2 SVGAGI. The CDR3 coding sequence is TGTGCCAGCAGAAACTCCGGGACTAGCGGAGAGCAGTACTTC. Translation gives CASRNSGTSGEQYF.

This rearrangement joins TRBV9 to TRBJ2-2; D not certain. The CDR3 has 13 residues. Between the trimmed V and J ends, which lost 0 bases and 4 bases, there was a span of 4 bases. CDR1 and CDR2 (germline): SGDLS, YYNGEE. CDR3 DNA: TGTGCCAGCAGCGTAGCTACCACCGGGGAGCTGTTTTTT. Its translation: CASSVATTGELFF.

For the CDR3, the DNA is TGTGCCTTGAGGCGGGGCCAACGGGCCGGGGAGCTGTTTTTT. It codes for CALRRGQRAGELFF. The chain employs TRBV30 and TRBJ2-2; maybe TRBD2 (6 bases). Per germline, CDR1 GTSNPN and CDR2 SVGIG (reference sequence). This CDR3 comprises 14 residues. Trimming pared 7 bases from V and 6 bases from J, leaving 18 bases between.

The V gene is TRBV18, the J gene TRBJ1-5; a possible D gene is TRBD1 (5 bases). The V and J ends lost 5 bases and 1 base respectively, with 9 bases between them. This CDR3 has 14 residues. Germline CDR1 KGHSH, CDR2 LQKENI. The CDR3: CASSSDRSNQPQHF. The CDR3 DNA is TGTGCCAGCTCATCCGACAGAAGCAATCAGCCCCAGCATTTT. The entire variable domain, with the rest obtained from reference TRBV18 and TRBJ1-5, is as follows: NAGVMQNPRHLVRRRGQEARLRCSPMKGHSHVYWYRQLPEEGLKFMVYLQKENIIDESGMPKERFSAEFPKEGPSILRIQQVVRGDSAAYFCASSSDRSNQPQHFGDGTRLSIL.